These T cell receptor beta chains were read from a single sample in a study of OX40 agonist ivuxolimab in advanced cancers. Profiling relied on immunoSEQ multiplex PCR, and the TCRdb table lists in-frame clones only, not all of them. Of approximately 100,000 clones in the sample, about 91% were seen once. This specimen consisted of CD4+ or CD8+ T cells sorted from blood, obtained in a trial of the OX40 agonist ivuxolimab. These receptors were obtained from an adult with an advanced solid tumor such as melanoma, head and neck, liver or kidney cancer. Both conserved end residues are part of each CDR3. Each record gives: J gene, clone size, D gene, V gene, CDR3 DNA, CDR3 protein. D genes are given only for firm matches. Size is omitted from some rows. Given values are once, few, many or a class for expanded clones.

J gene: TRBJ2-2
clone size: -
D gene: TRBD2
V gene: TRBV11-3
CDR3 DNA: TGTGCCAGCAGCTTCCTAGCGGGAGGGCCCGGGGAGCTGTTTTTT
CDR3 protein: CASSFLAGGPGELFF

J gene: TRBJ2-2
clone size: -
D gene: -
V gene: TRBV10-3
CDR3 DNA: TGTGCCATCAGGTTGGGACACTTGAACACCGGGGAGCTGTTTTTT
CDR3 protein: CAIRLGHLNTGELFF

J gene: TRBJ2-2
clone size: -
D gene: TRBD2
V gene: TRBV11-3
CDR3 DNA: TGTGCCAGCAGCTTGGCGAAATGGGGGACTAGCCCTACCGGGGAGCTGTTTTTT
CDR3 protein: CASSLAKWGTSPTGELFF

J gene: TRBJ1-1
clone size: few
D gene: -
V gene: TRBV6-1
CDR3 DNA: TGTGCCAGCCCTGCCGGGGAAACTGAAGCTTTCTTT
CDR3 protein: CASPAGETEAFF

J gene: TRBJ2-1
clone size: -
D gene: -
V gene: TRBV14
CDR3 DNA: TGTGCCAGCAGCCAAGACTTTTCAGGACCTGAGCAGTTCTTC
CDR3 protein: CASSQDFSGPEQFF

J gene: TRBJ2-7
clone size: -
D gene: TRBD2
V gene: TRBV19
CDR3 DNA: TGTGCCAGTAGTCCCTACCCTAGCGGGAGTAGAAACGAGCAGTACTTC
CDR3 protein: CASSPYPSGSRNEQYF

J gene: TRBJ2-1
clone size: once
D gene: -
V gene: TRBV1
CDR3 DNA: TGCACCAGCAGCCAAGAACCAGTTTACAATGAGCAGTTCTTC
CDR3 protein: CTSSQEPVYNEQFF

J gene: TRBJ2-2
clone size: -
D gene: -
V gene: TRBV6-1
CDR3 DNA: TGTGCCAGCAGTGCAGCATCGAAAAACACCGGGGAGCTGTTTTTT
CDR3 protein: CASSAASKNTGELFF

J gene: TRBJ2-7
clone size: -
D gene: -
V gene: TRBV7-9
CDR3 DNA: TGTGCCAGCGGGGCCAGCTACGAGCAGTACTTC
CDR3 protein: CASGASYEQYF

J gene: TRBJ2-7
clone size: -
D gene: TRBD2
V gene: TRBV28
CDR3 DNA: TGTGCCAGCAGTTTATTTGGACTAGCGGCCCACGAGCAGTACTTC
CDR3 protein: CASSLFGLAAHEQYF

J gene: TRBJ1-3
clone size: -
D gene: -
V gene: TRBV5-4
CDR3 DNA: TGTGCCAGCAGCTCGATGAGGGACTCTGGAAACACCATATATTTT
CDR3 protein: CASSSMRDSGNTIYF

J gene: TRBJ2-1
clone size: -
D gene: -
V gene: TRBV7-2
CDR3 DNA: TGTGCCAGCAGGGCGAGGGCCGCGCAGTTCTTC
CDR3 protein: CASRARAAQFF

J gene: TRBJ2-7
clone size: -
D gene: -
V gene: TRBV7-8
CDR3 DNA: TGTGCCAGCAGCTTAGCAGACCGTACGGGAACAGGTTTTTCCTACGAGCAGTACTTC
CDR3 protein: CASSLADRTGTGFSYEQYF

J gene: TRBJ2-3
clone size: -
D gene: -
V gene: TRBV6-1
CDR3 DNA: TGTGCCAGCAGGTTAACGAGGGGGGGCGAAGATACGCAGTATTTT
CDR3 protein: CASRLTRGGEDTQYF

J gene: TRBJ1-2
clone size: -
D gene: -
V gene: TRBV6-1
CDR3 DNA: TGTGCCAGCAGTGAATATACTGAAATTCGGGGTAACTATGGCTACACCTTC
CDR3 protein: CASSEYTEIRGNYGYTF

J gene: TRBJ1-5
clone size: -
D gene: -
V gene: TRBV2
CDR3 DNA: TGTGCCAGCAGCACAGGGAGCAATCAGCCCCAGCATTTT
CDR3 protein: CASSTGSNQPQHF